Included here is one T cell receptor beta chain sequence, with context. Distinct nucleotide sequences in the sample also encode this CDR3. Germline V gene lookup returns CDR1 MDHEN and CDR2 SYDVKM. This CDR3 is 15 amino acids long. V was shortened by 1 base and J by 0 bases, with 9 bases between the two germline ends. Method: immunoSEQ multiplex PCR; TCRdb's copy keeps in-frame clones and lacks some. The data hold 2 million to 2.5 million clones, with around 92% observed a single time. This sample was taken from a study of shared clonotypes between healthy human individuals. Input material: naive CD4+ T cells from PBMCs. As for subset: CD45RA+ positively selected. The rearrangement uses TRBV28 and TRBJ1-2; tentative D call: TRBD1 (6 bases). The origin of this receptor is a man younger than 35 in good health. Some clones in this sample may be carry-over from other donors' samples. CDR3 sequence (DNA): TGTGCCAGCAGTTTATTAACAGGGACTAACTATGGCTACACCTTC. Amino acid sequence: CASSLLTGTNYGYTF.